This T cell receptor beta chain was sequenced during a study of shared clonotypes between healthy human individuals. Study context: Donor ages ranged 18 to 49 years: a couple of women, a few men. Findings and caveats of the study: Naive subsets usually exceeded memory subsets in estimated richness.

Genomic DNA from each subset was divided evenly over several immunoSEQ plates. Sequencing was performed with immunoSEQ multiplex PCR; in TCRdb, only in-frame clones are kept and a portion is missing. The data show some 1 million clones, with around four fifths seen just once and around 1.5% held by the top ten. V was cut by 5 bases and J by 10 bases, with 16 bases left in between. There are 14 residues in the CDR3. Germline CDR1 and CDR2: SGHNT and YYREEE (reference sequence). About this clone: Its antigen remains unidentified.

The chain joins TRBV5-4 to TRBJ1-6; D is uncertain. This clonotype originated in a man between 18 and 35 years old in good health. Material for sequencing was memory CD4+ T cells sorted from blood. Noted subset: CD45RA-negative fraction. This CDR3 is CASSPIGFGSPLHF. CDR3 sequence (DNA): TGTGCCAGCAGTCCCATAGGGTTCGGATCACCCCTCCACTTT.